The rows below give T cell receptor beta chains drawn from one sample of a study of PD-L1 blockade in urothelial cancer. Using immunoSEQ multiplex PCR, the repertoire was profiled, and TCRdb retains in-frame clones only, with some absent. Here the sample spans around 69,000 clones, around 90% being singletons. The material was PBMCs, obtained around atezolizumab (anti-PD-L1) treatment. These receptors all come from a woman older than 75 with urothelial cancer. Each CDR3 is given with its conserved first and last residue. D genes are given only for firm matches. Clone size is not always given. Where it is, it says once, few, many or a class for expanded clones.

size: -
V: TRBV28
D: TRBD1
J: TRBJ1-2
CDR3: CASSLIGTGGNYGYTF
DNA: TGTGCCAGCAGTCTAATCGGGACAGGGGGTAACTATGGCTACACCTTC

size: -
V: TRBV18
D: -
J: TRBJ2-3
CDR3: CASSPQLGVVAHTQYF
DNA: TGTGCCAGCTCACCTCAGCTAGGGGTGGTCGCACATACGCAGTATTTT

size: -
V: TRBV5-4
D: -
J: TRBJ2-3
CDR3: CASSLTTSTDTQYF
DNA: TGTGCCAGCAGCTTGACTACTAGCACAGATACGCAGTATTTT

size: -
V: TRBV9
D: TRBD2
J: TRBJ2-7
CDR3: CASSANNGLAGYEQYF
DNA: TGTGCCAGCAGCGCTAACAATGGACTAGCGGGGTACGAGCAGTACTTC

size: -
V: TRBV2
D: -
J: TRBJ1-1
CDR3: CASSGQKVAEAFF
DNA: TGTGCCAGCAGTGGTCAGAAAGTGGCTGAAGCTTTCTTT

size: -
V: TRBV7-6
D: TRBD2
J: TRBJ2-1
CDR3: CASSSRTSGRYNEQFF
DNA: TGTGCCAGCAGCTCCAGGACTAGCGGGAGATACAATGAGCAGTTCTTC

size: few
V: TRBV27
D: -
J: TRBJ1-5
CDR3: CASSNLTVLYNQPQHF
DNA: TGTGCCAGCAGTAATTTGACAGTCCTATACAATCAGCCCCAGCATTTT

size: -
V: TRBV7-2
D: TRBD1
J: TRBJ2-5
CDR3: CASSSDRRAQYF
DNA: TGTGCCAGCAGCTCGGACAGGCGTGCCCAGTACTTC

size: -
V: TRBV4-2
D: -
J: TRBJ1-1
CDR3: CASSPTGQGGATEAFF
DNA: TGTGCCAGCAGCCCAACGGGCCAGGGTGGGGCCACTGAAGCTTTCTTT

size: once
V: TRBV25-1
D: TRBD1
J: TRBJ1-1
CDR3: CASSATGMNTEAFF
DNA: TGTGCCAGCAGTGCGACAGGGATGAACACTGAAGCTTTCTTT

size: -
V: TRBV7-6
D: -
J: TRBJ2-5
CDR3: CASSKRPLGGNQETQYF
DNA: TGTGCCAGCAGCAAGCGGCCTTTAGGTGGAAACCAAGAGACCCAGTACTTC

size: -
V: TRBV19
D: -
J: TRBJ2-5
CDR3: CASSIGGTSGETQYF
DNA: TGTGCCAGTAGTATAGGGGGGACATCGGGGGAGACCCAGTACTTC

size: -
V: TRBV28
D: TRBD1
J: TRBJ2-1
CDR3: CASRPTGSYNEQFF
DNA: TGTGCCAGCAGACCGACAGGGTCCTACAATGAGCAGTTCTTC

size: -
V: TRBV19
D: -
J: TRBJ2-7
CDR3: CASSIDSRRGIYEQYF
DNA: TGTGCCAGTAGTATCGACTCCCGGAGGGGAATCTACGAGCAGTACTTC

size: -
V: TRBV29-1
D: TRBD1
J: TRBJ1-5
CDR3: CSVSTGGGQPQHF
DNA: TGCAGCGTTTCGACAGGGGGCGGACAGCCCCAGCATTTT

size: -
V: TRBV5-4
D: -
J: TRBJ2-1
CDR3: CASSAGTDYNEQFF
DNA: TGTGCCAGCAGCGCGGGGACTGACTACAATGAGCAGTTCTTC

size: -
V: TRBV6-5
D: -
J: TRBJ1-5
CDR3: CASSYSRYSNQPQHF
DNA: TGTGCCAGCAGTTACTCGCGGTATAGCAATCAGCCCCAGCATTTT

size: -
V: TRBV19
D: TRBD1
J: TRBJ2-1
CDR3: CASIRADRVSYNEQFF
DNA: TGTGCCAGTATTAGGGCGGACAGGGTCTCCTACAATGAGCAGTTCTTC

size: few
V: TRBV6-1
D: -
J: TRBJ1-2
CDR3: CASSEAIGTFYGYTF
DNA: TGTGCCAGCAGTGAAGCGATCGGGACTTTTTATGGCTACACCTTC

size: -
V: TRBV11-2
D: -
J: TRBJ1-1
CDR3: CASSLDQSGLGAFF
DNA: TGTGCCAGCAGCTTAGATCAATCAGGGCTAGGAGCTTTCTTT

size: -
V: TRBV7-2
D: TRBD2
J: TRBJ2-7
CDR3: CASSLVASGSEQYF
DNA: TGTGCCAGCAGCTTAGTGGCTAGCGGGAGCGAGCAGTACTTC

size: -
V: TRBV5-1
D: TRBD1
J: TRBJ1-2
CDR3: CASSFRQGELVQANYGYTF
DNA: TGCGCCAGCAGCTTCAGACAGGGGGAGCTGGTGCAGGCTAACTATGGCTACACCTTC

size: -
V: TRBV10-3
D: -
J: TRBJ1-1
CDR3: CAITIQGEVAEAFF
DNA: TGTGCCATCACAATACAGGGTGAGGTCGCTGAAGCTTTCTTT

size: -
V: TRBV5-8
D: -
J: TRBJ1-3
CDR3: CASSLDPGQGNTIYF
DNA: TGTGCCAGCAGCTTGGACCCAGGGCAAGGAAACACCATATATTTT

size: -
V: TRBV6-4
D: -
J: TRBJ1-1
CDR3: CASREQGANTEAFF
DNA: TGTGCCAGCAGAGAACAGGGCGCAAACACTGAAGCTTTCTTT

size: -
V: TRBV11-2
D: TRBD1
J: TRBJ1-4
CDR3: CASSLGQGEEKLFF
DNA: TGTGCCAGCAGCTTAGGACAGGGGGAGGAAAAACTGTTTTTT